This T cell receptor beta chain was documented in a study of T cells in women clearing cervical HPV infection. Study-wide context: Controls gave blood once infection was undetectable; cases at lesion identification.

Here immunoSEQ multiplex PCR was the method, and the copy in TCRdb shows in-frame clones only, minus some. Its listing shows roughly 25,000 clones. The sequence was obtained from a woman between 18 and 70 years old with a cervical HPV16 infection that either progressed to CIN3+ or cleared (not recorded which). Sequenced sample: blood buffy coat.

The sequenced part of the CDR3 DNA is TGTGCCAGTAGTCACGGACAGGGTTTAGGCACTGAA. Its protein product is CASSHGQGLGTE. In full, the CDR3 is CASSHGQGLGTEAFF. The chain is built from TRBV19 and TRBJ1-1; 8 bases are a match to TRBD1. The read comes to an end 3 residues before the CDR3 does, leaving the germline J gene to fill in the end. Trimming took 5 bases from V and 4 from J; bases not matched to a gene: 9. There are 15 residues in the CDR3. Per the germline V gene, CDR1 is LNHDA and CDR2 is SQIVND (reference sequence).